A single sample gave rise to the 8 T cell receptor beta chains below, sequenced in a study of CD8 T cells in Susac syndrome (dated by TCRdb to between 2018 and 2021). Library creation used the immunoSEQ multiplex PCR assay. RNA was extracted using the RNeasy kit, and about 0.5 to 1 ug of the RNA was reverse transcribed with random hexamers. TCRdb's own reprocessing of the public reads used fastp at Q25 and MiXCR and kept productive beta chains. Rows matching on CDR3 protein sequence are summarized as one entry with the most common DNA and genes. The sample table records 130,000 to 150,000 distinct CDR3 sequences; approximately 96% of these occur just once. The leading ten clones occupy less than 0.085% of the sample. The sequenced material came from CD4+ T cells from PBMCs. The receptors originated from a human donor with Susac syndrome.

This chain uses TRBV2 with TRBJ1-6; D unresolved. Trimming took 6 bases from V and 14 from J, leaving 29 bases between them. The CDR3 sequence is 17 residues long. Germline CDR1 SNHLY, CDR2 FYNNEI. The CDR3, as DNA: TGTGCCAGCAGGGGCTCAGGAATCCAAGGCGGGTTAATCACCCTCCACTTT. Amino acids: CASRGSGIQGGLITLHF.

In this sample, this clonotype turned up once. This chain connects TRBV29-1 to TRBJ2-4, with D maybe TRBD2 (6 bases). Trimming removed 4 bases from V and 8 bases from J, with 15 bases in between. Germline V CDR1 and CDR2: SQVTM, ANQGSEA. The CDR3 has 13 residues. The CDR3 protein is CSVGGLHSDIQYF. In DNA form, the CDR3 reads TGCAGCGTTGGGGGACTTCATTCCGACATTCAGTACTTC.

In its sample, this clonotype was seen once. This chain links TRBV6-4 with TRBJ2-1, with 12 bases fitting TRBD2. The germline V gene encodes CDR1 MRHNA and CDR2 SNTAGT. CDR3 length: 19 residues. With 3 bases clipped from V and 0 bases from J, the junction kept 9 bases outside the gene matches. The CDR3 coding sequence is TGTGCCAGCAGTGATGGGGGGCTAGCGGGAGGGAGCTCCTACAATGAGCAGTTCTTC. This gives the protein CASSDGGLAGGSSYNEQFF.

J is TRBJ1-3 and V is TRBV29-1; D gene unclear. Trimming took off 0 bases at V and 0 bases at J, with 3 bases between the two ends. CDR3 size: 13 residues. Germline CDR1 and CDR2: SQVTM and ANQGSEA. The CDR3 region is CSVEEFSGNTIYF. Here the CDR3 DNA reads TGCAGCGTTGAAGAATTCTCTGGAAACACCATATATTTT.

The chain carries TRBV9 and TRBJ2-7; 8 nucleotides match TRBD2. The CDR3 covers 15 residues. CDR1 SGDLS and CDR2 YYNGEE come from the germline V gene. The ends lost 0 bases at V and 2 bases at J; junction bases unmatched: 4. CDR3 region: CASSVATGGAYEQYF. Here the CDR3 DNA reads TGTGCCAGCAGCGTAGCTACGGGGGGGGCCTACGAGCAGTACTTC.

The rearrangement links TRBV11-2 to TRBJ2-2, with D hard to call. There are 15 residues in the CDR3. Germline loops: CDR1 SGHAT, CDR2 FQNNGV. Trimming left V 0 bases short and J 4 bases short, with 9 bases between. The CDR3 sequence is CASSLEGMVTGELFF. For the CDR3, the DNA is TGTGCCAGCAGCTTAGAAGGAATGGTCACCGGGGAGCTGTTTTTT.

The rearrangement joins TRBV18 to TRBJ1-1; perhaps TRBD1 as D (5 bases). V lost 5 bases and J lost 1, with 14 bases in between. CDR1 is KGHSH, CDR2 LQKENI, per germline. The CDR3 covers 15 residues. The CDR3 sequence: CASSGVGHSNTEAFF. Written as DNA, the CDR3 is TGTGCCAGCTCAGGTGTAGGACATTCGAACACTGAAGCTTTCTTT. Full variable domain (missing parts from reference TRBV18 and TRBJ1-1): NAGVMQNPRHLVRRRGQEARLRCSPMKGHSHVYWYRQLPEEGLKFMVYLQKENIIDESGMPKERFSAEFPKEGPSILRIQQVVRGDSAAYFCASSGVGHSNTEAFFGQGTRLTVV.

The V gene is TRBV9, the J gene TRBJ2-7, with 7 bases fitting TRBD1. This CDR3 is built from 14 residues. The V segment lost 0 bases and the J segment 3 bases; nucleotides outside the gene matches: 3. Germline V gene data show CDR1 as SGDLS and CDR2 as YYNGEE. Written as DNA, the CDR3 is TGTGCCAGCAGCGTAGGCACAGGGGTCTACGAGCAGTACTTC. It translates to CASSVGTGVYEQYF.